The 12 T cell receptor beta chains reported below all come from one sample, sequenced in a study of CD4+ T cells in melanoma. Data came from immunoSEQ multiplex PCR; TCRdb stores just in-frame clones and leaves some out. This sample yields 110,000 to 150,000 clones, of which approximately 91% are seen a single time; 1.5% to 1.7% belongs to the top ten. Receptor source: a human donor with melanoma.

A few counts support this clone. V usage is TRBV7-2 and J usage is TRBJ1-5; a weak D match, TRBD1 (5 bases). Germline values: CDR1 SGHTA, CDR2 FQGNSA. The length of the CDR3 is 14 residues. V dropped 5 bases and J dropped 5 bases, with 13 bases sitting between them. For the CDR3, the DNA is TGTGCCAGCAGCCTCAGGGTGGTCGATCAGCCCCAGCATTTT. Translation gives CASSLRVVDQPQHF.

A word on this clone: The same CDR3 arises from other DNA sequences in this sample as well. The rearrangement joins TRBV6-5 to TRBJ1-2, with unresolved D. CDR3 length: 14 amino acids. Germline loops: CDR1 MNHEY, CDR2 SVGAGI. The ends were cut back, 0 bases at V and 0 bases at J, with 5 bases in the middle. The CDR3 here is CASSYSGTNYGYTF. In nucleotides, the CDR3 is TGTGCCAGCAGTTACTCAGGGACTAACTATGGCTACACCTTC.

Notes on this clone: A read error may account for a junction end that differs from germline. The chain's CDR3 is CASSLEGSETQYF. The CDR3, as DNA: TGTGCTAGCAGCTTAGAGGGGAGCGAGACCCAGTACTTC. J is TRBJ2-5 and V is TRBV7-7; D possibly uses TRBD1 or TRBD2 (5 bases each). Germline CDR1 reads SSHAT; CDR2 reads FNYEAQ (reference sequence). The CDR3 totals 13 residues.

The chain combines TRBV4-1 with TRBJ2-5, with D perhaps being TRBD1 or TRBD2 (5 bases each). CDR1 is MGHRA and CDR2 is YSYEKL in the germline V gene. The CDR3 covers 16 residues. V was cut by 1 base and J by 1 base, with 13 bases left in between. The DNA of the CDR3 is TGCGCCAGCAGCCAAGCGTCCGGGGCTAGCCAAGAGACCCAGTACTTC. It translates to CASSQASGASQETQYF.

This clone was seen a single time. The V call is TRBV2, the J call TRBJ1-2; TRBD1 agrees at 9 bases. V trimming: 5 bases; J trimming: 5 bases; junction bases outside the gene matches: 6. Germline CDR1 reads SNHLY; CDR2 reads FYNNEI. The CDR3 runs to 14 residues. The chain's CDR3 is CASSWTGVEYGYTF. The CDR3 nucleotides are TGTGCCAGCAGTTGGACAGGGGTTGAATATGGCTACACCTTC.

CDR3: CASARNELTEAFF. In DNA form, the CDR3 reads TGTGCCAGCGCCCGAAACGAGCTAACTGAAGCTTTCTTT. The genes are TRBV7-8 and TRBJ1-1; D is ambiguous. The CDR3 has 13 amino acids. Germline CDR1 SGHVS, CDR2 FQNEAQ. The V end was cut by 8 bases, the J end by 5 bases, with 15 bases between.

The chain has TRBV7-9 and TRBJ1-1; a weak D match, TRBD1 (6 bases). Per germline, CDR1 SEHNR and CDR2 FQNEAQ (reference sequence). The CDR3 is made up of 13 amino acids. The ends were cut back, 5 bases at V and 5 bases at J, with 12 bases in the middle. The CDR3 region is CASSPHRETEAFF. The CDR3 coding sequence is TGTGCCAGCAGCCCTCACAGGGAAACTGAAGCTTTCTTT.

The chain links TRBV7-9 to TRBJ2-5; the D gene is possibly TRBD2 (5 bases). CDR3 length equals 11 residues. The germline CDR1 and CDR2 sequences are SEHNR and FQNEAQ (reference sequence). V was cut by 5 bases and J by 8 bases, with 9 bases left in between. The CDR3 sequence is CASSATNTQYF. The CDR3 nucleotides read TGTGCCAGCAGCGCGACTAATACCCAGTACTTC.

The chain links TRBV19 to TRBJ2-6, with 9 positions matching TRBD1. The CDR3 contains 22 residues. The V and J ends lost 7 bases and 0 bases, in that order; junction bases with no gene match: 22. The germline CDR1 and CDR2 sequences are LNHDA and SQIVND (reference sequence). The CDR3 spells CASKATVTGTGNKVSGANVLTF. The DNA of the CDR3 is TGTGCCAGTAAGGCTACGGTCACCGGGACAGGGAACAAGGTCTCTGGGGCCAACGTCCTGACTTTC.

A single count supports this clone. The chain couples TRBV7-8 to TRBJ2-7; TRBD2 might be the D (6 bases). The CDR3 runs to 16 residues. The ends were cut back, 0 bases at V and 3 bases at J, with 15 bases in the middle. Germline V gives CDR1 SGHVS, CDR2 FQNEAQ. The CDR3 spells CASSLASQGGSYEQYF. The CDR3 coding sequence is TGTGCCAGCAGCTTAGCGAGCCAGGGAGGCAGCTACGAGCAGTACTTC.

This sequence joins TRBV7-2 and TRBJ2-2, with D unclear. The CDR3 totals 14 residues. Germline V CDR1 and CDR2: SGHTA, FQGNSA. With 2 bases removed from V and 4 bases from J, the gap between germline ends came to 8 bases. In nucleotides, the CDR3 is TGTGCCAGCAGCTTAAACTTAATCACCGGGGAGCTGTTTTTT. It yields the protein CASSLNLITGELFF.

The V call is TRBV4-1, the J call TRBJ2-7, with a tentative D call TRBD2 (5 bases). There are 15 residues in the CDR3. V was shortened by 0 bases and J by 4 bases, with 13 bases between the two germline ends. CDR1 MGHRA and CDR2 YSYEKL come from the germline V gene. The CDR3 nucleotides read TGCGCCAGCAGCCAAGATCCGGACTTTCTATACGAGCAGTACTTC. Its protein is CASSQDPDFLYEQYF.